Each of the 17 T cell receptor beta chains below was sequenced from the same sample in a study of blood T cell repertoires in COVID-19. Sequenced by immunoSEQ multiplex PCR; TCRdb stores in-frame clones only, minus some. The table shows a few hundred thousand clones, with approximately 79% occurring only once. Sequenced material: peripheral blood. The receptors were gathered from a human donor in a cohort sampled during active COVID-19.

V and J are TRBV5-5 and TRBJ1-1; 7 positions agree with TRBD1. J was trimmed by 2 bases and V by 3 bases; bases with no gene match: 10. Germline V gene lookup returns CDR1 SGHKS and CDR2 YYEKEE (reference sequence). The CDR3 length is 16 residues. CDR3 DNA sequence: TGTGCCAGCAGCTCCCTATCTTACAGGGGTAACACTGAAGCTTTCTTT. Its translation: CASSSLSYRGNTEAFF.

The rearrangement joins TRBV5-1 to TRBJ2-1, with TRBD1 identical over 8 bases. Trimming took 4 bases from V and 7 from J; bases not matched to a gene: 7. This CDR3 is built from 14 residues. The germline V gene encodes CDR1 SGHRS and CDR2 YFSETQ. The chain's CDR3 is CASSTGQGRNEQFF. The CDR3 DNA sequence: TGCGCCAGCAGCACTGGACAGGGAAGGAATGAGCAGTTCTTC.

In the case of this clone: In the same sample, other DNA sequences code for this CDR3. The rearrangement links TRBV18 to TRBJ2-7, with 8 nucleotides matching TRBD1. The ends lost 2 bases at V and 0 bases at J; junction bases unmatched: 3. The CDR3 length is 15 residues. Germline V CDR1 and CDR2: KGHSH, LQKENI. CDR3 DNA: TGTGCCAGCTCACCAGGGACAGGAGTCTCCTACGAGCAGTACTTC. Translating gives CASSPGTGVSYEQYF.

V and J are TRBV15 and TRBJ2-7; D perhaps matches TRBD1 (7 bases). CDR3 size: 15 residues. Germline-derived CDR1 and CDR2 are LNHNV and YYDKDF (reference sequence). Deletions cut 5 bases from V and 3 bases from J, with 17 bases between. DNA for the CDR3: TGTGCCACCAGCGAGGGGAACAGGGGAGGCTACGAGCAGTACTTC. Protein sequence: CATSEGNRGGYEQYF.

The rearrangement uses TRBV2 and TRBJ1-1, with a tentative D call TRBD1 (6 bases). Germline V gene lookup returns CDR1 SNHLY and CDR2 FYNNEI. Trimming cost V 4 bases and J 2 bases, with 20 bases left between them. CDR3 length: 17 amino acids. CDR3 nucleotides: TGTGCCAGCAGTGCCGGCGGCAGGGGATTGTCAAACACTGAAGCTTTCTTT. Translated: CASSAGGRGLSNTEAFF.

About this clone itself: Other nucleotide sequences from this sample produce the same CDR3. This chain connects TRBV6-5 to TRBJ2-5, with 9 nucleotides matching TRBD1. V was clipped by 5 bases and J by 5 bases; unmatched bases: 6. Per the germline V gene, CDR1 is MNHEY and CDR2 is SVGAGI. The CDR3 has 14 residues. The DNA for the CDR3 is TGTGCCAGCAGTCGTACAGGGGGCCGGGAGACCCAGTACTTC. Its translation: CASSRTGGRETQYF.

As DNA, the CDR3 is TGTGCCAGCAGCCCCGGACAGATTCCCTACGAGCAGTACTTC. It specifies CASSPGQIPYEQYF. This rearrangement joins TRBV7-9 to TRBJ2-7; D perhaps matches TRBD1 (6 bases). The CDR3 sequence is 14 residues long. The germline gives CDR1 SEHNR, CDR2 FQNEAQ (reference sequence). V dropped 5 bases and J dropped 2 bases, with 13 bases sitting between them.

The CDR3 reads CASSVLTGGGYGYTF. The CDR3 DNA is TGTGCCAGCAGCGTACTGACAGGGGGAGGCTATGGCTACACCTTC. V and J are TRBV9 and TRBJ1-2; TRBD1 matches 9 bases. The CDR3 length is 15 residues. With 1 base clipped from V and 4 bases from J, the junction kept 5 bases outside the gene matches. CDR1 is SGDLS and CDR2 is YYNGEE in the germline V gene.

This clone was counted a single time. J is TRBJ1-3 and V is TRBV5-6; D is undetermined. V gave up 4 bases and J gave up 0 bases, with 11 bases separating them. The length of the CDR3 is 15 residues. CDR1 and CDR2 (germline): SGHDT, YYEEEE. The CDR3 is CASSPTGSSGNTIYF. The CDR3 coding sequence is TGTGCCAGCAGCCCGACGGGGAGCTCTGGAAACACCATATATTTT.

The J gene is TRBJ2-1, the V gene TRBV7-9; 8 nucleotides agree with TRBD2. The germline CDR1 and CDR2 sequences are SEHNR and FQNEAQ (reference sequence). The V segment lost 3 bases and the J segment 2 bases; nucleotides outside the gene matches: 6. The CDR3 loop spans 16 amino acids. The chain's CDR3 is CASSLSAGGTYNEQFF. The CDR3 DNA is TGTGCCAGCAGCTTGAGTGCGGGAGGAACCTACAATGAGCAGTTCTTC.

Only one count was recorded for this clone. The chain employs TRBV5-1 and TRBJ2-1; D may be TRBD2 (5 bases). The CDR3 is made up of 12 amino acids. The V and J ends lost 7 bases and 3 bases respectively, with 8 bases between them. Per germline, CDR1 SGHRS and CDR2 YFSETQ. CDR3 DNA sequence: TGCGCCAGCTCGAGGGTCTACAATGAGCAGTTCTTC. Its translation is CASSRVYNEQFF.

This clone has a single count. The same CDR3 arises from other DNA sequences in this sample as well. The rearrangement uses TRBV19 and TRBJ1-1; 7 bases are a match to TRBD1. CDR3 length equals 14 residues. J lost 5 bases, V lost 5 bases, and 8 bases had no gene match. Germline loops: CDR1 LNHDA, CDR2 SQIVND (reference sequence). The CDR3 nucleotides are TGTGCCAGTAGTCCAAGACAGGGTAGAACTGAAGCTTTCTTT. This encodes CASSPRQGRTEAFF.

For the CDR3, the DNA is TGTGCCAGCAGCGGCCCAGGACAGTTCGAGCAGTACTTC. Translating it yields CASSGPGQFEQYF. The V call is TRBV9, the J call TRBJ2-7; possible D gene TRBD1, 6 bases. Germline V gene data show CDR1 as SGDLS and CDR2 as YYNGEE. V shed 3 bases and J shed 6 bases, with 13 bases lying between them. The CDR3 length is 13 residues.

The rearrangement uses TRBV6-2 or TRBV6-3 and TRBJ2-1; D perhaps matches TRBD2 (5 bases). CDR3 length equals 15 residues. V lost 5 bases and J 5 bases, leaving 16 bases between the germline ends. Germline loops: CDR1 MNHEY, CDR2 SVGEGT. CDR3 amino acids: CASSLDWTPNNEQFF. CDR3 coding DNA: TGTGCCAGCAGTCTCGATTGGACTCCTAACAATGAGCAGTTCTTC.

The J gene is TRBJ1-5, the V gene TRBV9; the match to TRBD1 covers 7 bases. Germline V gene sequence: CDR1 SGDLS, CDR2 YYNGEE. J gave up 0 bases and V 3 bases, and 6 bases lay outside the gene matches. CDR3 size: 16 residues. The CDR3 protein is CASSAGDSYSNQPQHF. The CDR3 DNA follows: TGTGCCAGCAGCGCGGGGGACAGTTATAGCAATCAGCCCCAGCATTTT. The full variable domain, its missing parts supplied by reference TRBV9 and TRBJ1-5, is DSGVTQTPKHLITATGQRVTLRCSPRSGDLSVYWYQQSLDQGLQFLIQYYNGEERAKGNILERFSAQQFPDLHSELNLSSLELGDSALYFCASSAGDSYSNQPQHFGDGTRLSIL.

The rearrangement joins TRBV18 to TRBJ2-2; D unresolved. The CDR3 contains 15 residues. Germline assignment: CDR1 KGHSH and CDR2 LQKENI. Between the trimmed V and J ends, which lost 2 bases and 2 bases, there was a span of 9 bases. CDR3 in DNA: TGTGCCAGCTCACCAGGCAGAACCAACACCGGGGAGCTGTTTTTT. Translation: CASSPGRTNTGELFF.

This clone appeared once. V gene TRBV9 combines with J gene TRBJ2-5, with 13 bases fitting TRBD2. Germline CDR1 and CDR2: SGDLS and YYNGEE. Trimming at V came to 4 bases and at J to 5 bases, leaving 2 bases not matched to a gene. This CDR3 comprises 14 residues. The CDR3 is CASSLTSGRETQYF. The CDR3 nucleotides are TGTGCCAGCAGCCTGACTAGCGGGAGGGAGACCCAGTACTTC.